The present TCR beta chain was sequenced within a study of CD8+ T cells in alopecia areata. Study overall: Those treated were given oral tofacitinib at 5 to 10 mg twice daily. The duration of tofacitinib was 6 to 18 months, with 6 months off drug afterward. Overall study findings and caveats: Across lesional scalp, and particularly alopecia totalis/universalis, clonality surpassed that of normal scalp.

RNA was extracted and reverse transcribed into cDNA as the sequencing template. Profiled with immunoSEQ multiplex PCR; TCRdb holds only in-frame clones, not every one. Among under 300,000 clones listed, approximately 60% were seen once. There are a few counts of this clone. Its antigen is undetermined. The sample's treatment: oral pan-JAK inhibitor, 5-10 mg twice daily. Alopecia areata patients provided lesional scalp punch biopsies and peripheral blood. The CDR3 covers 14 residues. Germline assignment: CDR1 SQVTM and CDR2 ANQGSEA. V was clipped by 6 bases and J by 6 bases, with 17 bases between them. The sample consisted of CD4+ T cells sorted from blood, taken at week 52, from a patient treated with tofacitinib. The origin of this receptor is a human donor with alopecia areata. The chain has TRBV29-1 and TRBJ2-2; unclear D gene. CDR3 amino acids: CSVEWQERPGELFF. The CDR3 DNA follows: TGCAGCGTGGAGTGGCAGGAACGACCCGGGGAGCTGTTTTTT.